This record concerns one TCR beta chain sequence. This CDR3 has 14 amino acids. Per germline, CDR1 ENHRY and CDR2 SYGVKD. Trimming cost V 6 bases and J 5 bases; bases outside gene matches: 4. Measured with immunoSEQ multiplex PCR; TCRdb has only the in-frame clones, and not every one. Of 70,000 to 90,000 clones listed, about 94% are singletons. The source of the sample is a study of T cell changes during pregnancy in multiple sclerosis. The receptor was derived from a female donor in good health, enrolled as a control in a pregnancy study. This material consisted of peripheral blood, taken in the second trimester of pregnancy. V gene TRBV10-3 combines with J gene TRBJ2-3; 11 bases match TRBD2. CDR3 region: CAIRLAGGLDTQYF. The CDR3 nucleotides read TGTGCCATCAGGCTAGCGGGGGGATTAGATACGCAGTATTTT.